The present entry profiles one TCR beta chain with its context. What antigen it recognizes has not been identified. Base qualities are not provided; no much larger clone lies one nucleotide away. Relative to germline, V is missing 3 bases and J is missing 0 bases, with 4 bases of the junction outside any gene match. From the germline V gene, CDR1 is SGHTA and CDR2 is FQGNSA. The CDR3, cysteine through phenylalanine, is 16 amino acids long. Just the 48-base CDR3 DNA is kept, in frame starting at base 1. This specimen belongs to a study of graft-versus-host responses after intestinal transplantation (dated by TCRdb to the early 2020s). About the full investigation: The transplants that recipients received were multivisceral, liver-intestinal, or isolated intestinal. Every recipient was given anti-thymocyte globulin induction, then maintenance tacrolimus and steroids for two to three years. The cohort enrolled 20 to 30 intestinal transplant recipients, one of whom was a retransplant, and a few patients without pretransplant specimens were excluded. To identify alloreactive clones, pre-transplant mixed lymphocyte reaction products were sequenced and compared with unstimulated pre-transplant donor and recipient T cells. After intestinal transplantation, graft-versus-host and host-versus-graft alloreactive T cell clones in the graft, circulation and bone marrow were tracked using bulk TCR-beta CDR3 sequencing. Rather than being sequenced by the commercial service, samples from three later patients were sequenced in-house on an Illumina MiSeq and processed with MiXCR. Donor T cell macrochimerism was defined as a peak of at least 4% donor T cells among recipient peripheral blood mononuclear cells. Results the study describes overall, beyond this receptor: Conclusions were limited by the relatively low number and heterogeneity of intestinal transplant patients. Peak levels of circulating GvH clones were associated with declines in HvG clones early after transplant. In patients with donor T cell macrochimerism, the allografts had high GvH to HvG T cell clonal ratios. GvH clones were detected in recipient bone marrow, and some of these GvH clones were observed earlier in ileal mucosa or blood, consistent with an intestinal mucosal origin.

Library preparation used the immunoSEQ multiplex PCR assay. Adaptive Biotechnologies carried out high-throughput TCR-beta CDR3 sequencing of genomic DNA for most patients. For the original study's pipeline: TCR sequencing data for over 15 patients were retrieved from Adaptive's ImmunoSEQ software; a few other patients were processed with MiXCR and VDJtools. CDR3 nucleotide sequences shared between donor and recipient were removed because their origin could not be assigned. At least 2-fold expansion over unstimulated cells and a minimum CFSE-low frequency of 0.002% (template counts) or 0.001% (read counts) were required for clones to be classified as alloreactive. Clones were considered mappable if detected in sequenced pre-transplant spleen, lymph node, or MLR CFSE-low populations of the donor or recipient. The cumulative frequency of alloreactive clones was calculated as a percentage of all sequences, weighted by copy number. In its TCRdb copy, this immuneACCESS table keeps in-frame sequences only and misses some clones. Where compared with another copy, unresolved V genes explain less than half of these, and the others have no known cause. V and J calls plus clone size are reproduced from that table; the DNA served to infer D and trimming. A total of about 43,000 clones appear in this sample, approximately 94% of them only once. The ten largest clones add up to roughly 1.5% of the sample.

In the first month after transplant, blood samples were collected up to 4 times, and after that at least monthly when available. Recombination joined TRBV7-2 with TRBJ2-1; the junction holds 8 bases that match TRBD2. The receptor comes from a human patient who received an intestinal transplant, so some T cells may come from the graft donor. The sample in question was PBMCs, obtained around 330 days after intestinal transplant. The DNA sequence is TGTGCCAGCAGCTTTAGCGGGGCTAGCTCCTACAATGAGCAGTTCTTC. Its product reads: CASSFSGASSYNEQFF.